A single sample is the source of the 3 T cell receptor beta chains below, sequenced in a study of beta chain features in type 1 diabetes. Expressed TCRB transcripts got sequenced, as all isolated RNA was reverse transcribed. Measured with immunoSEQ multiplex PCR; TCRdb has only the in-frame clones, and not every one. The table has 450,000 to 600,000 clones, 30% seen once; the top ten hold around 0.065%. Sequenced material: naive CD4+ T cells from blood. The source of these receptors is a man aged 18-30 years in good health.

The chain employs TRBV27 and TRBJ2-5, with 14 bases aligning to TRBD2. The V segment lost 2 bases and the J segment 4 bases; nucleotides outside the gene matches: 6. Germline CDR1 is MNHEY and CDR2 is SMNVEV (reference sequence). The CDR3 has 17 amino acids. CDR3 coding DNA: TGTGCCAGCAGTTTAGGGTATGGGACTAGCGGGAGAGAGACCCAGTACTTC. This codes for CASSLGYGTSGRETQYF.

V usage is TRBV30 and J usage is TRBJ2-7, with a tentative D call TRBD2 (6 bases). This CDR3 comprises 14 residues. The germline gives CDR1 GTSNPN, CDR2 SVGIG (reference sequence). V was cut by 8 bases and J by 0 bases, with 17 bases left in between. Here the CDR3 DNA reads TGTGCCCTGGCGGGAAGAGCGTACTCCTACGAGCAGTACTTC. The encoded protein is CALAGRAYSYEQYF.

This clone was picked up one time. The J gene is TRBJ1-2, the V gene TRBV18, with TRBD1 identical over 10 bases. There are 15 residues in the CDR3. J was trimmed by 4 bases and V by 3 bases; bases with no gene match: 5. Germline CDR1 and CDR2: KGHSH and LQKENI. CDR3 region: CASSPGTGAVYGYTF. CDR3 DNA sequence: TGTGCCAGCTCACCCGGGACAGGGGCCGTCTATGGCTACACCTTC.